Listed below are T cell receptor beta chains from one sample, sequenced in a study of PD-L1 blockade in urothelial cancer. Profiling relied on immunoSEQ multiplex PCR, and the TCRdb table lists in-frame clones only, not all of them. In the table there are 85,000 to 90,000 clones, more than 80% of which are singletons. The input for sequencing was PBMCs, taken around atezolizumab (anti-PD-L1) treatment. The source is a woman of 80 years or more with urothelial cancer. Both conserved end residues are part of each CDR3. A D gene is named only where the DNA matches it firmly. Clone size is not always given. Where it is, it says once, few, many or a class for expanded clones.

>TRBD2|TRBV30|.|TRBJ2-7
TGTGCCTGGAGTGGGCGGGGGGGGCCCTACGAGCAGTACTTC
CAWSGRGGPYEQYF
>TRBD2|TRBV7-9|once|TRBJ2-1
TGTGCCATCACCCTCGAGGGAGGGTTCTACAATGAGCAGTTCTTC
CAITLEGGFYNEQFF
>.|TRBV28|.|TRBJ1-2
TGTGCCAGCAACGTACAGGGAGGGGGCTACACCTTC
CASNVQGGGYTF
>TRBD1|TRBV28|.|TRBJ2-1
TGTGCCAGCGCGGGACAGGCCTACAATGAGCAGTTCTTC
CASAGQAYNEQFF
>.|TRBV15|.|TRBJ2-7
TGTGCCACCAGCAGAGATGCAGAAGACGAGCAGTACTTC
CATSRDAEDEQYF
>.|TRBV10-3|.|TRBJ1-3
TGTGCCATCAGTGACAGCTCTGGAAACACCATATATTTT
CAISDSSGNTIYF
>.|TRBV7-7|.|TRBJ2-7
TGTGCCAGCAGCTTGGACAGTGGCTCCTACGAGCAGTACTTC
CASSLDSGSYEQYF
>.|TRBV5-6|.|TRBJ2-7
TGTGCCAGCAGCTTCCGGGATCGCTACGAGCAGTACTTC
CASSFRDRYEQYF
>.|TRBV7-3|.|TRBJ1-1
TGTGCCAGCAGCTTAGGTCTTGCGGCTGAAGCTTTCTTT
CASSLGLAAEAFF
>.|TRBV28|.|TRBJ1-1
TGTGCCAGCAGTAAAGAAACAGGGTCCAGGGCTTTCTTT
CASSKETGSRAFF
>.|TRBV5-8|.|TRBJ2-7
TGTGCCAGCAGCTTGGCCCTGCACGCAAGCTACGAAGAGCAGTACTTC
CASSLALHASYEEQYF
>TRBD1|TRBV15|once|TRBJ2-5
TGTGCCACCAGCGGGACAGGGGGTGGGGAGACCCAGTACTTC
CATSGTGGGETQYF
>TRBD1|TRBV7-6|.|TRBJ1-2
TGTGCCAGCAGCTCACAGGGGTTCAATGGGGCCACCTTC
CASSSQGFNGATF
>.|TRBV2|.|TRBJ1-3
TGTGCCAGCAGTGTAGGACAAAACTCTGGAAACACCATATATTTT
CASSVGQNSGNTIYF
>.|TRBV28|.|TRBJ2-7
TGTGCCAGCAGTCATTACCCGGAGATCTACGAGCAGTACTTC
CASSHYPEIYEQYF
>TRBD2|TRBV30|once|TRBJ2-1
TGTGCCTGGAAAGGACTAGCGGGAGGGCTTCGTTCCTACAATGAGCAGTTCTTC
CAWKGLAGGLRSYNEQFF
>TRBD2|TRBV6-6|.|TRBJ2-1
TGTGCCAGCAGACTCGCGGGAGCTCCCAATGAGCAGTTCTTC
CASRLAGAPNEQFF
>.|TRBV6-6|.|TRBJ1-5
TGTGCCAGCAGTTACCAGGGCGGCCAGCCCCAGCATTTT
CASSYQGGQPQHF
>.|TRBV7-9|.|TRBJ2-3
TGTGCCAGCTCTCACCGAGGCACAGATACGCAGTATTTT
CASSHRGTDTQYF
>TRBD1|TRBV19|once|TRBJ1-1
TGTGCCAGTAGTATAGACGGACAGGGGGGCACTGAAGCTTTCTTT
CASSIDGQGGTEAFF
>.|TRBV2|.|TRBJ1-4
TGTGCCAGCAGTCTCACAGGGATGGAAAATGAAAAACTGTTTTTT
CASSLTGMENEKLFF
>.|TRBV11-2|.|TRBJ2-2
TGTGCCAGCAGTCTCTTGAGCGCGAACACCGGGGAGCTGTTTTTT
CASSLLSANTGELFF
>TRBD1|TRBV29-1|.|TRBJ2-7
TGCAGCGTCCGGGACAGCTCCCACCACGAGCAGTACTTC
CSVRDSSHHEQYF
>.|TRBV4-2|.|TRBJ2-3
TGTGCCAGCAGCCAAGGTTTGGGCGGGAACCCAGATACGCAGTATTTT
CASSQGLGGNPDTQYF
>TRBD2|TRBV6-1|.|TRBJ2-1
TGTGCCACCGGACTAGCGGGAGTTATGAATGAGCAGTTCTTC
CATGLAGVMNEQFF
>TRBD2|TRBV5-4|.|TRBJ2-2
TGTGCCAGCAGGCCCGGGACTAGGGGGGCCGGGGAGCTGTTTTTT
CASRPGTRGAGELFF
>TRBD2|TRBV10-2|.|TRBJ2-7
TGCGCCAGCAGTGAGTCGGGACTAGCGGGAGGGCCTTACGAGCAGTACTTC
CASSESGLAGGPYEQYF
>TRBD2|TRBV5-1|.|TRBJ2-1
TGCGCCAGCAGCAAGGGACTAGCGGGAGCAAACAATGAGCAGTTCTTC
CASSKGLAGANNEQFF
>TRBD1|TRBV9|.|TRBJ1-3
TGTGCCAGCAGCCCCCCACTGACAGGGTTCTCTGGAAACACCATATATTTT
CASSPPLTGFSGNTIYF
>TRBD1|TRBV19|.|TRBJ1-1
TGTGCCAGTAGTACCGTGTCTACAGGGGTCACTGAAGCTTTCTTT
CASSTVSTGVTEAFF
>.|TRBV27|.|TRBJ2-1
TGTGCCAGCAGTGGCAGGGTACAGAGGAATGAGCAGTTCTTC
CASSGRVQRNEQFF
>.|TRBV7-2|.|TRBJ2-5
TGTGCCAGCAGCCAACAGGGAAGGGGGCAAGAGACCCAGTACTTC
CASSQQGRGQETQYF
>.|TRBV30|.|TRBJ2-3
TGTGCCTGGAGTGAGCAAACAGATACGCAGTATTTT
CAWSEQTDTQYF
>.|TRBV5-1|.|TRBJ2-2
TGCGCCAGCAGCCGGTCGGGACAAAGGGCAGGCGGGGAGCTGTTTTTT
CASSRSGQRAGGELFF
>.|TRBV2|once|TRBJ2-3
TGTGCCAGCAGTCGGACAGCTAGCACAGATACGCAGTATTTT
CASSRTASTDTQYF
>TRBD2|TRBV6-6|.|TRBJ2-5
TGTGCCAGCAGTACCGGGACTATACTACAAGAGACCCAGTACTTC
CASSTGTILQETQYF
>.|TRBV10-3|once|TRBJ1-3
TGTGCCATCAGTGTTTTCCCACCGGACAGCTCTGGAAACACCATATATTTT
CAISVFPPDSSGNTIYF
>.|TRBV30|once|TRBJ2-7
TGTGCCTGGAGACTGGAGGTCGAGCAGTACTTC
CAWRLEVEQYF
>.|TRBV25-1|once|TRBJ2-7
TGTGCCAGCAGTGAACAGGGGTTCTACGAGCAGTACTTC
CASSEQGFYEQYF
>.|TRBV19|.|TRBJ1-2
TGTGCCACGCAAACCGGACTAAACTATGGCTACACCTTC
CATQTGLNYGYTF
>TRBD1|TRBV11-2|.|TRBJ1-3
TGTGCCAGCACCTTGGGGACAGCGGGAAACACCATATATTTT
CASTLGTAGNTIYF
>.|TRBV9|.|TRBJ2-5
TGTGCCAGCAGCGTAGGAGCGGGCCAAGAGACCCAGTACTTC
CASSVGAGQETQYF
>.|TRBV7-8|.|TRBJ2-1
TGTGCCAGCAGCTTCGGCGCTAGCGTCTATGAGCAGTTCTTC
CASSFGASVYEQFF
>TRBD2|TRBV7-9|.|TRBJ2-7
TGTGCCAGCAGCCCGGGACTAGCGGGAGGGCCTGTCTACGAGCAGTACTTC
CASSPGLAGGPVYEQYF
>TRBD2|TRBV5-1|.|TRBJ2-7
TGCGCCAGCAGCCCTCGGACTAGCCAGTACGAGCAGTACTTC
CASSPRTSQYEQYF
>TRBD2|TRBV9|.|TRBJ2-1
TGTGCCAGCAGCGACATTAGCGGGACCTACAATGAGCAGTTCTTC
CASSDISGTYNEQFF
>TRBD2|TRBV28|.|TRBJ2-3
TGTGCCAGCAGTTGGGATGGGAGGGAAAATACGCAGTATTTT
CASSWDGRENTQYF
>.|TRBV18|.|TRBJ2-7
TGTGCCAGCTCACCGACCTCTACAGGGCTGAGCTCCTACGAGCAGTACTTC
CASSPTSTGLSSYEQYF
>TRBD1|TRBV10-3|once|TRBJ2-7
TGTGCCATCAGTGAGTCGACAGGGGGCTACGAGCAGTACTTC
CAISESTGGYEQYF
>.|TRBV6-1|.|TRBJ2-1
TGTGCCAGCAGTGACTCCAATGAGCAGTTCTTC
CASSDSNEQFF
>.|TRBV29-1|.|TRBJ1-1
TGCAGCGTGACGTCGGGGGACACTGAAGCTTTCTTT
CSVTSGDTEAFF
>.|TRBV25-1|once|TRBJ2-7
TGTGCCAGCAAAGGGGACATCCCACCCCGTTACGAGCAGTACTTC
CASKGDIPPRYEQYF
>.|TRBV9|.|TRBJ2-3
TGTGCCAGCTCGCCGGGGATTAACACAGATACGCAGTATTTT
CASSPGINTDTQYF
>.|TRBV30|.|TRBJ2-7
TGTGCCTGGAGTGTACTTGCGGGAAACGAGCAGTACTTC
CAWSVLAGNEQYF